A single sample is the source of the 14 T cell receptor beta chains below, sequenced in a study of identical twins. A single record per CDR3 protein comes from TCRdb applying MiXCR to the 5' RACE reads. The sample gives 1.5 million to 2 million distinct CDR3 sequences, about 31% of which show up once; roughly 0.3% is in the top ten. Sequencing was performed on cord blood. These receptors were obtained from a newborn girl in good health.

This chain uses TRBV9 with TRBJ2-1; possibly TRBD2 for D (6 bases). This CDR3 is built from 15 residues. Per the germline V gene, CDR1 is SGDLS and CDR2 is YYNGEE. The germline V and J ends were trimmed by 0 bases and 13 bases, with 20 bases remaining between them. CDR3: CASSVGLAREETQFF. The CDR3 DNA is TGTGCCAGCAGCGTAGGGCTAGCGAGAGAAGAGACCCAGTTCTTC.

Many counts were recorded for this clonotype. The chain uses TRBV6-2 or TRBV6-3 and TRBJ2-1; TRBD1 might be the D (5 bases). The V gene's germline CDR1 is MNHEY and CDR2 SVGEGT. V was pared by 1 base and J by 8 bases, with 9 bases between. The CDR3 spans 13 residues. CDR3 region: CASSYWQGDEQFF. The CDR3 bases are TGTGCCAGCAGTTACTGGCAGGGTGATGAGCAGTTCTTC.

This clonotype came up many times. The chain carries TRBV24-1 and TRBJ2-1; D unclear. There are 11 residues in the CDR3. Germline CDR1 is KGHDR and CDR2 is SFDVKD. V dropped 6 bases and J dropped 5 bases, with 4 bases sitting between them. In DNA form, the CDR3 reads TGTGCCACCAGTCAAAACAATGAGCAGTTCTTC. Translated, it gives CATSQNNEQFF.

The CDR3 is CSASPTVNTEAFF. The DNA for the CDR3 is TGCAGTGCTAGTCCGACGGTGAACACTGAAGCTTTCTTT. The V call is TRBV20-1, the J call TRBJ1-1; D unclear. In germline, CDR1 is DFQATT, CDR2 SNEGSKA (reference sequence). The CDR3 loop spans 13 amino acids. With 3 bases removed from V and 0 bases from J, the gap between germline ends came to 8 bases.

This clonotype came up a few times. This chain connects TRBV11-2 to TRBJ2-1, with D unclear. The germline V gene encodes CDR1 SGHAT and CDR2 FQNNGV. V was shortened by 10 bases and J by 2 bases, with 18 bases between the two germline ends. The CDR3 is 15 amino acids. As DNA, the CDR3 is TGTGCCATCGCTTCCACCCGCGGCACCTACAATGAGCAGTTCTTC. Its protein is CAIASTRGTYNEQFF.

This chain uses TRBV12-5 with TRBJ2-7, with TRBD1 identical over 9 bases. The V gene's germline CDR1 is LGHNT and CDR2 FRNRAP. J gave up 7 bases and V 3 bases, and 19 bases lay outside the gene matches. The CDR3 loop spans 18 amino acids. Here the CDR3 DNA reads TGTGCTAGTGGTTTAAAGCTCGTCGGGACAGGGTTTAACAATGAGCAGTACTTC. This sequence encodes CASGLKLVGTGFNNEQYF.

This clonotype was detected a few times. The chain carries TRBV29-1 and TRBJ1-1; D is possibly TRBD1 (5 bases). V was cut by 4 bases and J by 2 bases, with 11 bases left in between. The CDR3 is 13 residues long. Germline CDR1 SQVTM, CDR2 ANQGSEA. This CDR3 reads CSVGGSPNTEAFF. DNA for the CDR3: TGCAGCGTTGGGGGCAGCCCCAACACTGAAGCTTTCTTT.

The table lists this clonotype with a few counts. The chain employs TRBV18 and TRBJ2-1, with 8 bases matching TRBD1. V lost 3 bases to trimming and J lost 6 bases; unmatched junction nucleotides: 7. CDR1 KGHSH and CDR2 LQKENI come from the germline V gene. The CDR3 extends over 15 amino acids. Here the CDR3 DNA reads TGTGCCAGCTCACCCTTAGGACAGGGCGGCAATGAGCAGTTCTTC. Its protein is CASSPLGQGGNEQFF.

The chain is built from TRBV20-1 and TRBJ1-5, with D maybe TRBD1 (6 bases). Germline CDR1 and CDR2: DFQATT and SNEGSKA (reference sequence). The CDR3 is 15 residues long. Trimming stripped 5 bases from V and 0 bases from J, with 14 bases between. This chain's CDR3 is CSAFTGHYSNQPQHF. In DNA, the CDR3 is TGCAGTGCTTTTACGGGACACTATAGCAATCAGCCCCAGCATTTT.

This clonotype was found a few times. The chain carries TRBV7-2 and TRBJ1-6, with D possibly matching TRBD1 (5 bases). CDR3 length equals 13 residues. The germline V and J ends were trimmed by 5 bases and 10 bases, with 12 bases remaining between them. CDR1 is SGHTA, CDR2 FQGNSA, per germline. The CDR3 region has the DNA TGTGCCAGCAGCCCCCACCGGGGGTCACCCCTCCACTTT. Encoded protein: CASSPHRGSPLHF.

The CDR3 DNA is TGTGCCAGCAGCTCGGGGGTCGGGACTAGCAGGGCCGATGAGCAGTTCTTC. Translated: CASSSGVGTSRADEQFF. The rearrangement links TRBV28 to TRBJ2-1; 9 bases align to TRBD2. Germline CDR1 MDHEN, CDR2 SYDVKM. Germline trimming cut 6 bases from V and 8 bases from J; bases unmatched to any gene: 17. The length of the CDR3 is 17 residues. The whole variable domain, filled in from reference TRBV28 and TRBJ2-1, reads DVKVTQSSRYLVKRTGEKVFLECVQDMDHENMFWYRQDPGLGLRLIYFSYDVKMKEKGDIPEGYSVSREKKERFSLILESASTNQTSMYLCASSSGVGTSRADEQFFGPGTRLTVL.

This clonotype has only one observation. This chain uses TRBV30 with TRBJ2-1; D perhaps matches TRBD2 (7 bases). V lost 4 bases, J lost 4 bases, and 14 bases lay in between. Germline values: CDR1 GTSNPN, CDR2 SVGIG (reference sequence). CDR3 length equals 14 residues. CDR3 in DNA: TGTGCCTGGACCCGTGAGGGGGGGTACAATGAGCAGTTCTTC. Translated, it gives CAWTREGGYNEQFF.

On this clonotype: This may be a read error, as it is one base from a much larger clone. The chain is built from TRBV25-1 and TRBJ2-1; D ambiguous. Germline V CDR1 and CDR2: MGHDK, SYGVNS. Trimming took 5 bases from V and 1 from J, leaving 9 bases between them. The CDR3 sequence is 14 residues long. In nucleotides, the CDR3 is TGTGCCAGCAGTTCGACCCCTTCCTACAATGAGCAGTTCTTC. It yields the protein CASSSTPSYNEQFF.

In its sample, this clonotype was seen a few times. The chain links TRBV12-3 or TRBV12-4 to TRBJ2-1; 9 positions match TRBD2. Trimming removed 3 bases from V and 4 bases from J; junction bases left unmatched: 7. The length of the CDR3 is 16 residues. The CDR3 loop is CASSFGGGAGYNEQFF. The CDR3 DNA follows: TGTGCCAGCAGTTTCGGCGGGGGGGCCGGATACAATGAGCAGTTCTTC.